The rows below give T cell receptor beta chains drawn from one sample of a study of cytotoxic CD8 clonotypes in ibrutinib-treated CLL. Clones were sequenced by immunoSEQ multiplex PCR, and TCRdb holds only the in-frame ones, with some missing. The repertoire holds approximately 150,000 clones, with approximately 75% as singletons. The specimen was PBMCs, collected after 12 months of ibrutinib treatment. The receptors originated from a human donor with chronic lymphocytic leukemia. Each CDR3 is given with its conserved first and last residue. D genes are given only for firm matches. Clone size is not always given. Where it is, it says once, few, many or a class for expanded clones.

.,TRBJ1-4,.,TRBV5-6,TGTGCCAGCAGCTTGCCGTTCAGCCGTGGCGAAAAACTGTTTTTT,CASSLPFSRGEKLFF
.,TRBJ2-7,.,TRBV28,TGTGCCAGCTCGCTAGGAAACGAGCAGTACTTC,CASSLGNEQYF
TRBD2,TRBJ2-1,.,TRBV18,TGTGCCAGCTCACTTCCGTGGACTAGCGGGAGGAATGAGCAGTTCTTC,CASSLPWTSGRNEQFF
.,TRBJ2-7,.,TRBV30,TGTGCCTGGAACCCGAGCTCCTACGAGCAGTACTTC,CAWNPSSYEQYF
.,TRBJ2-2,.,TRBV27,TGTGCCAGCAGTTTATCCGCAGGTTTGTCGTCCGGGGAGCTGTTTTTT,CASSLSAGLSSGELFF
TRBD1,TRBJ2-1,.,TRBV14,TGTGCCAGCAGCCAAATCGGGACAGTTTCCTACAATGAGCAGTTCTTC,CASSQIGTVSYNEQFF
TRBD1,TRBJ1-1,few,TRBV27,TGTGCCAGCAGTTCTCGGACAGGGGGCTATACTGAAGCTTTCTTT,CASSSRTGGYTEAFF
.,TRBJ2-2,.,TRBV6-5,TGTGCCAGCAGTTACTCGACCGGGGAGCTGTTTTTT,CASSYSTGELFF
TRBD1,TRBJ1-6,.,TRBV30,TGTGCCTGGACCTCCGGACAGGGGAATTCACCCCTCCACTTT,CAWTSGQGNSPLHF
.,TRBJ2-3,once,TRBV9,TGTGCCAGCAGCGTTTTGTCTATTAGCACAGATACGCAGTATTTT,CASSVLSISTDTQYF
TRBD2,TRBJ2-3,.,TRBV5-1,TGCGCCAGCAGCCTCCTTGGGGCTAGCGGGGGTACAGATACGCAGTATTTT,CASSLLGASGGTDTQYF
.,TRBJ1-2,.,TRBV6-6,TGTGCCAGCAGGATAGCCGGAATACAGGGCTACACCTTC,CASRIAGIQGYTF
.,TRBJ1-4,.,TRBV15,TGTGCCACCAGCACCACCCTTCTCACTAATGAAAAACTGTTTTTT,CATSTTLLTNEKLFF
TRBD2,TRBJ2-1,.,TRBV27,TGTGCCAGCAGTTCACTAAAGCTAGCGGGAGACTTAGTCAATGAGCAGTTCTTC,CASSSLKLAGDLVNEQFF
.,TRBJ1-5,once,TRBV13,TGTGCCAGCAGCTTAATAGGGCAGTCAATTAAAGGGCATCAGCCCCAGCATTTT,CASSLIGQSIKGHQPQHF
.,TRBJ2-2,.,TRBV11-1,.,CASSFGPGAGELFF
.,TRBJ1-5,few,TRBV2,TGTGCCAGCCTGGACAGTTATAGCAATCAGCCCCAGCATTTT,CASLDSYSNQPQHF
TRBD1,TRBJ2-7,.,TRBV27,TGTGCCAGCAGTAGGCCCGGGACAGGGACCAACGAGCAGTACTTC,CASSRPGTGTNEQYF
.,TRBJ2-7,once,TRBV14,TGTGCCAGCAGCCAAGAGGGGGGCAGGGGTAACGAGCAGTACTTC,CASSQEGGRGNEQYF
.,TRBJ1-3,.,TRBV28,TGTGCCAGCAGTCCGGCGGGGGCGAGAGGAAACACCATATATTTT,CASSPAGARGNTIYF
.,TRBJ1-3,.,TRBV6-1,TGTGCCAGCAGTGAGGCAGGGGCGAACACCATATATTTT,CASSEAGANTIYF
.,TRBJ2-1,once,TRBV19,TGTGCCAGTAGTCCCCAGACAGGATACAATGAGCAGTTCTTC,CASSPQTGYNEQFF
.,TRBJ1-1,.,TRBV18,TGTGCCAGCTCACCTACGTGGGGGACCGAAGCTTTCTTT,CASSPTWGTEAFF
.,TRBJ1-4,few,TRBV4-1,TGCGCCAGCAGCATGGTGGGTCAGGCTATTAATGAAAAACTGTTTTTT,CASSMVGQAINEKLFF
.,TRBJ2-2,.,TRBV5-1,TGCGCCAGCAGCGTGAACACCGGGGAGCTGTTTTTT,CASSVNTGELFF
TRBD2,TRBJ2-1,.,TRBV10-1,TGCGCCAGCAGTGTGTTCGAGCGGGGGGCCAATGAGCAGTTCTTC,CASSVFERGANEQFF
.,TRBJ2-5,.,TRBV29-1,TGCAGCGCCCTAAGGAGGGGGGGTGAGACCCAGTACTTC,CSALRRGGETQYF
.,TRBJ2-2,.,TRBV4-1,TGCGCCAGCAGCCTTGGGACACCCACCGGGGAGCTGTTTTTT,CASSLGTPTGELFF
TRBD1,TRBJ2-5,.,TRBV5-1,TGCGCCAGCAGCGCGGGACAGGGCCCCCAAGAGACCCAGTACTTC,CASSAGQGPQETQYF
TRBD2,TRBJ2-3,.,TRBV5-4,TGTGCCAGCAGCTTGGCCGGGGGAGCGGGGGAGTATTTT,CASSLAGGAGEYF
.,TRBJ2-7,.,TRBV7-9,TGTGCCAGCAGTTTGGTGGAGGAGCAGTACTTC,CASSLVEEQYF
.,TRBJ2-1,few,TRBV7-3,TGTGCCAGCAGCTCACCATTACAGGGAAATATTGAGAATGAGCAGTTCTTC,CASSSPLQGNIENEQFF
TRBD2,TRBJ2-7,few,TRBV4-2,TGTGCCAGCAGCCAAGATAGGCTAGCGGTCGAGCAGTACTTC,CASSQDRLAVEQYF
TRBD1,TRBJ1-1,.,TRBV19,TGTGCCAGTAGTCGGGACAGCTCGAACACTGAAGCTTTCTTT,CASSRDSSNTEAFF
TRBD2,TRBJ2-1,.,TRBV14,TGTGCCAGCAGCCAACTGACTAGCGGGAGAAATGAGCAGTTCTTC,CASSQLTSGRNEQFF
TRBD2,TRBJ2-1,.,TRBV27,TGTGCCAGCAGTATGGGGACTAGCGGGAAGAATGAGCAGTTCTTC,CASSMGTSGKNEQFF
TRBD1,TRBJ1-3,.,TRBV9,TGTGCCAGCAGCGTCGGACAGGGAGGGAGTGGAAACACCATATATTTT,CASSVGQGGSGNTIYF
.,TRBJ2-7,.,TRBV5-1,TGCGCCAGCCAGACGTCGTCCTACGAGCAGTACTTC,CASQTSSYEQYF
.,TRBJ1-4,.,TRBV28,TGTGCCAGCAGGGGGGCGTTTAATGAAAAACTGTTTTTT,CASRGAFNEKLFF
TRBD1,TRBJ1-2,few,TRBV19,TGTGCCAGTAGACCGACAGGGAACTATGGCTACACCTTC,CASRPTGNYGYTF
.,TRBJ1-2,.,TRBV28,TGTGCCAGCAGTCCCCCCGAGACGGTTTACTATGGCTACACCTTC,CASSPPETVYYGYTF
.,TRBJ1-5,.,TRBV7-9,TGTGCCAGCAGCTCCAGGGCAGAGCCCCAGCATTTT,CASSSRAEPQHF